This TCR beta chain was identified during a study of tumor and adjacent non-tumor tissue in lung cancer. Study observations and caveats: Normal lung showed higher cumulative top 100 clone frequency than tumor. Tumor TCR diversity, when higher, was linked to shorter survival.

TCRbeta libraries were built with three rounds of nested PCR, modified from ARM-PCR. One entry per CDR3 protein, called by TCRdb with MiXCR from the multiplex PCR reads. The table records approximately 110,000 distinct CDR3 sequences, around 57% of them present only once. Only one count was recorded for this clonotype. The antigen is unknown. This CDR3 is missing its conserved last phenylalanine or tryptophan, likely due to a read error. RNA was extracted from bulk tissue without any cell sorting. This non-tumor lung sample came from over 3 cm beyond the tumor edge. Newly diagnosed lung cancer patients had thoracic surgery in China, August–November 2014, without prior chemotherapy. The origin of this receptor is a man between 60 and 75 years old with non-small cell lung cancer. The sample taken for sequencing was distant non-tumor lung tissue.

CDR3 DNA sequence: TGTGCCTGTAGCTCCCGGGGGGATGAGCAGTTCTTA. Its translation is CACSSRGDEQFL. The V and J genes are TRBV11-3 and TRBJ2-1; 7 bases are shared with TRBD2. V lost 11 bases and J lost 8; bases outside the gene matches: 9. The V gene's germline CDR1 is SGHNT and CDR2 YENEEA. The CDR3 has 12 amino acids.